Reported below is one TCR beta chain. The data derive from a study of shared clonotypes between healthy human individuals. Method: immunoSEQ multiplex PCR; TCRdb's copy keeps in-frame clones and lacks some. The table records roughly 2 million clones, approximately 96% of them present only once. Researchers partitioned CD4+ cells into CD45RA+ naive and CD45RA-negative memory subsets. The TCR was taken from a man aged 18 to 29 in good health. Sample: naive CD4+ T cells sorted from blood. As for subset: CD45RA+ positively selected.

CDR3 DNA sequence: TGTGCCAGCAGCTTAACGCGCGAAGATACGCAGTATTTT. Protein: CASSLTREDTQYF. V is TRBV7-9 and J is TRBJ2-3; no firm D call. Germline CDR1 is SEHNR and CDR2 is FQNEAQ (reference sequence). The V end lost 2 bases, the J end lost 5 bases, and 8 bases lay between the germline ends. The CDR3 runs to 13 residues.